Given below is one T cell receptor beta chain in context. As originally analysed: Estimation of nucleated cell counts was performed using reference gene primer amplification. Clones were sequenced by immunoSEQ multiplex PCR, and TCRdb holds only the in-frame ones, with some missing. From that table come the V and J calls and clone size; the DNA was used to work out D and trimming. In the table there are 80,000 or so clones, 80% of which are singletons. This CDR3 has 14 amino acids. Losses at the gene ends were 7 bases for V and 3 bases for J; bases not matched to a gene: 5. The germline V gene has CDR1 SNHLY and CDR2 FYNNEI. This sample is drawn from a study of blood T cell repertoires in COVID-19.

This chain connects TRBV2 to TRBJ2-5, with 10 bases matching TRBD1. Sequencing was done on a sample of peripheral blood. The clonotype comes from a woman in her 70s with acute or convalescent COVID-19. The CDR3 sequence is CASNTGTGEETQYF. CDR3 in DNA: TGTGCCAGCAATACCGGGACAGGGGAAGAGACCCAGTACTTC.